The next 29 T cell receptor beta chains were all read from a single sample in a study of CD8 T cells in Susac syndrome. When the RNA was reverse transcribed, random hexamers were used with an input of roughly 0.45 to 1 ug. One entry per CDR3 protein results from TCRdb running MiXCR on the immunoSEQ multiplex PCR reads. Of approximately 300,000 distinct CDR3 sequences listed, roughly 85% were seen once; the top ten hold around 0.21%. Sequenced material: CD8+ T cells from PBMCs. The receptors shown here come from a human donor with multiple sclerosis.

The V gene is TRBV13, the J gene TRBJ2-4; weak D call: TRBD1 (5 bases). This CDR3 has 17 amino acids. Germline-derived CDR1 and CDR2 are PRHDT and FYEKMQ (reference sequence). Between the trimmed V and J ends, which lost 5 bases and 0 bases, there was a span of 17 bases. The CDR3 region is CASSPPQGWGAKNIQYF. CDR3 bases: TGTGCCAGCAGCCCCCCCCAGGGATGGGGAGCCAAAAACATTCAGTACTTC. Full variable domain (outside the CDR3, taken from reference TRBV13 and TRBJ2-4): AAGVIQSPRHLIKEKRETATLKCYPIPRHDTVYWYQQGPGQDPQFLISFYEKMQSDKGSIPDRFSAQQFSDYHSELNMSSLELGDSALYFCASSPPQGWGAKNIQYFGAGTRLSVL.

The V gene is TRBV3-1, the J gene TRBJ2-7; D not certain. V was trimmed by 1 base and J by 0 bases, leaving 16 bases between them. The CDR3 totals 17 residues. Germline CDR1 reads LGHDT; CDR2 reads YNNKEL (reference sequence). Written as DNA, the CDR3 is TGTGCCAGCAGCCAAGGGTCCATTCTCCTCAGCTCCTACGAGCAGTACTTC. Its protein product is CASSQGSILLSSYEQYF.

V and J are TRBV13 and TRBJ2-7; possible D gene TRBD1, 6 bases. The CDR3 has 15 residues. Deletions cut 5 bases from V and 2 bases from J, with 16 bases between. The germline gives CDR1 PRHDT, CDR2 FYEKMQ (reference sequence). As DNA, the CDR3 is TGTGCCAGCAGCAACGACCGGGACATGACCTACGAGCAGTACTTC. Translating it yields CASSNDRDMTYEQYF.

The rearrangement uses TRBV19 and TRBJ2-3; 8 bases map to TRBD2. With 3 bases clipped from V and 2 bases from J, the junction kept 4 bases outside the gene matches. The CDR3 consists of 15 residues. The germline CDR1 and CDR2 sequences are LNHDA and SQIVND (reference sequence). In nucleotides, the CDR3 is TGTGCCAGTAGTATTACTAGCGGTTACACAGATACGCAGTATTTT. Residues: CASSITSGYTDTQYF.

This chain connects TRBV7-9 to TRBJ2-1, with TRBD2 identical over 12 bases. The CDR3 is 17 amino acids. Germline-derived CDR1 and CDR2 are SEHNR and FQNEAQ (reference sequence). The J segment lost 5 bases and the V segment lost 2 bases, leaving 7 bases of the junction unmatched. Written as DNA, the CDR3 is TGTGCCAGCAGCTTACTAGCGGGAGGGCCCTCTGACAATGAGCAGTTCTTC. This sequence encodes CASSLLAGGPSDNEQFF.

This clonotype was observed a single time. The rearrangement links TRBV19 to TRBJ1-1; no reliable D call. The ends were cut back, 1 base at V and 3 bases at J, with 6 bases in the middle. The CDR3 is 13 amino acids. CDR1 and CDR2 (germline): LNHDA, SQIVND (reference sequence). The chain's CDR3 is CASSIASHTEAFF. CDR3 DNA: TGTGCCAGTAGTATAGCATCCCACACTGAAGCTTTCTTT.

This clonotype was seen only once. V gene TRBV28 combines with J gene TRBJ1-4; 8 bases line up with TRBD1. V gave up 3 bases and J gave up 6 bases; unmatched junction bases: 3. CDR3 length equals 14 residues. Germline V gene lookup returns CDR1 MDHEN and CDR2 SYDVKM. For the CDR3, the DNA is TGTGCCAGCAGTTTCCAGGGGGCCGATGAAAAACTGTTTTTT. Translated: CASSFQGADEKLFF.

In this sample, this clonotype turned up a few times. The chain has TRBV6-1 and TRBJ2-7, with D tentatively TRBD1 or TRBD2 (7 bases each). Deletions cut 9 bases from V and 3 bases from J, with 21 bases between. CDR3 size: 15 residues. In germline, CDR1 is MNHNS, CDR2 SASEGT. This chain's CDR3 is CASSANRGGDYEQYF. CDR3 DNA: TGTGCCAGTTCCGCGAACAGGGGAGGGGACTACGAGCAGTACTTC.

The rearrangement links TRBV24-1 to TRBJ2-3, with 11 bases aligning to TRBD2. The CDR3 extends over 20 amino acids. Germline V lookup: CDR1 KGHDR, CDR2 SFDVKD. V lost 2 bases, J lost 0 bases, and 12 bases stayed unmatched. The CDR3 reads CATSDSSLAGGRPSTDTQYF. The DNA of the CDR3 is TGTGCCACCAGTGATTCGTCGCTAGCGGGAGGAAGACCTAGCACAGATACGCAGTATTTT.

This chain uses TRBV5-6 with TRBJ1-5; the D gene is possibly TRBD1 (5 bases). V was pared by 2 bases and J by 7 bases, with 10 bases between. The CDR3 runs 13 residues. Germline-derived CDR1 and CDR2 are SGHDT and YYEEEE. This CDR3 reads CASSFLQGQPQHF. The CDR3, as DNA: TGTGCCAGCAGCTTTCTTCAGGGCCAGCCCCAGCATTTT.

This clonotype was seen only a few times. The chain's CDR3 is CASSYGAVTYEQYF. CDR3 bases: TGTGCCAGCAGTTACGGGGCGGTAACCTACGAGCAGTACTTC. The rearrangement uses TRBV6-2 or TRBV6-3 and TRBJ2-7, with D tentatively TRBD1 (5 bases). The CDR3 is 14 residues long. Germline-derived CDR1 and CDR2 are MNHEY and SVGEGT. Trimming left V 2 bases short and J 2 bases short, with 10 bases between.

The V gene is TRBV7-3, the J gene TRBJ2-7; unclear D gene. Germline-derived CDR1 and CDR2 are SGHTA and FQGTGA. V was trimmed by 4 bases and J by 0 bases, leaving 19 bases between them. CDR3 length equals 17 residues. CDR3 in amino acids: CASSSHPPTVSSYEQYF. The CDR3 DNA sequence: TGTGCCAGCAGCTCCCACCCCCCGACGGTTAGCTCCTACGAGCAGTACTTC.

The rearrangement links TRBV27 to TRBJ2-1; 9 positions agree with TRBD1. The CDR3 contains 15 residues. Germline V CDR1 and CDR2: MNHEY, SMNVEV (reference sequence). V dropped 3 bases and J dropped 7; count of bases not matched to a gene: 7. Here the CDR3 DNA reads TGTGCCAGCAGTTTCGAGGGGGACAGGGATAATGAGCAGTTCTTC. Its protein is CASSFEGDRDNEQFF.

V and J are TRBV28 and TRBJ2-7, with TRBD1 identical over 7 bases. V lost 5 bases to trimming and J lost 2 bases; unmatched junction nucleotides: 9. The CDR3 is 15 amino acids. Germline assignment: CDR1 MDHEN and CDR2 SYDVKM. The CDR3: CASSPQTGKPYEQYF. CDR3 DNA sequence: TGTGCCAGCAGTCCTCAGACAGGGAAGCCCTACGAGCAGTACTTC. Looking up the rest from reference TRBV28 and TRBJ2-7 gives the full variable domain: DVKVTQSSRYLVKRTGEKVFLECVQDMDHENMFWYRQDPGLGLRLIYFSYDVKMKEKGDIPEGYSVSREKKERFSLILESASTNQTSMYLCASSPQTGKPYEQYFGPGTRLTVT.

CDR3 protein: CASSSPGTLDEQYF. The CDR3 DNA follows: TGTGCCAGCAGCTCGCCCGGGACTCTAGACGAGCAGTACTTC. The genes are TRBV12-3 or TRBV12-4 and TRBJ2-7, with D perhaps matching TRBD2 (6 bases). Trimming took 6 bases from V and 5 from J, leaving 17 bases between them. The CDR3 covers 14 residues.

The V call is TRBV6-1, the J call TRBJ2-2; a possible D gene is TRBD1 (6 bases). This CDR3 contains 16 residues. Trimming took off 6 bases at V and 2 bases at J, with 16 bases between the two ends. Germline V gene lookup returns CDR1 MNHNS and CDR2 SASEGT. Here the CDR3 reads CASSLVRTVNTGELFF. CDR3 DNA sequence: TGTGCCAGCAGCCTAGTTCGGACAGTAAACACCGGGGAGCTGTTTTTT.

The chain has TRBV6-5 and TRBJ1-5; D not certain. The CDR3 runs to 11 residues. The germline V and J ends were trimmed by 2 bases and 8 bases, with 4 bases remaining between them. Germline lookup yields CDR1 MNHEY and CDR2 SVGAGI. The CDR3 spells CASSYEEPQHF. CDR3 in DNA: TGTGCCAGCAGTTACGAGGAGCCCCAGCATTTT.

This sequence joins TRBV7-9 and TRBJ2-3; the D is unclear. The germline CDR1 and CDR2 sequences are SEHNR and FQNEAQ (reference sequence). The CDR3 runs 12 residues. V was pared by 6 bases and J by 6 bases, with 10 bases between. Here the CDR3 reads CASSLQADTQYF. CDR3 DNA sequence: TGTGCCAGCAGTCTTCAGGCGGATACGCAGTATTTT.

J is TRBJ2-1 and V is TRBV5-6; 12 bases are a match to TRBD2. V shed 0 bases and J 4 bases; nucleotides not matched to a gene: 5. The CDR3 runs 17 residues. Germline CDR1 reads SGHDT; CDR2 reads YYEEEE. This CDR3 is CASSLARTSGKYNEQFF. CDR3 DNA sequence: TGTGCCAGCAGCTTGGCGCGGACTAGCGGGAAGTACAATGAGCAGTTCTTC.

The table lists this clonotype with a few counts. The chain recombines TRBV11-2 with TRBJ2-7; D remains ambiguous. V was pared by 3 bases and J by 3 bases, with 3 bases between. Per the germline V gene, CDR1 is SGHAT and CDR2 is FQNNGV. This CDR3 region has 11 residues. The CDR3 reads CASSFVYEQYF. The CDR3 coding sequence is TGTGCCAGCAGCTTTGTCTACGAGCAGTACTTC.

CDR3 sequence (DNA): TGTGCCAGCAGTTTAGGGGTCCGAAGCACTGAAGCTTTCTTT. It encodes CASSLGVRSTEAFF. The chain recombines TRBV27 with TRBJ1-1; D gene ambiguous. Germline V lookup: CDR1 MNHEY, CDR2 SMNVEV (reference sequence). CDR3 length equals 14 residues. V lost 2 bases and J 4 bases, leaving 11 bases between the germline ends.

The rearrangement joins TRBV11-2 to TRBJ2-2; D may be TRBD2 (5 bases). CDR1 is SGHAT and CDR2 is FQNNGV in the germline V gene. The CDR3 is 13 residues long. Between the trimmed V and J ends, which lost 3 bases and 8 bases, there was a span of 10 bases. CDR3 sequence reads: CASSLMPGGELFF. As DNA, the CDR3 is TGTGCCAGCAGCTTGATGCCGGGAGGGGAGCTGTTTTTT.

This clonotype has just one count. The gene calls are TRBV5-6 and TRBJ1-4; D remains unclear. Deletions cut 3 bases from V and 8 bases from J, with 14 bases between. This CDR3 has 14 residues. CDR1 and CDR2 (germline): SGHDT, YYEEEE. In nucleotides, the CDR3 is TGTGCCAGCAGCTGGATCACCCAAGAGGAAAAACTGTTTTTT. The encoded protein is CASSWITQEEKLFF.

J is TRBJ2-7 and V is TRBV28; 7 bases fit TRBD2. The CDR3 consists of 15 residues. The V and J ends lost 5 bases and 6 bases, in that order; junction bases with no gene match: 13. Germline V CDR1 and CDR2: MDHEN, SYDVKM. CDR3 loop: CASSTTGSGHIEQYF. In DNA form, the CDR3 reads TGTGCCAGCAGTACGACGGGTAGCGGGCACATCGAGCAGTACTTC.

The rearrangement joins TRBV7-9 to TRBJ2-7; D remains ambiguous. Germline lookup yields CDR1 SEHNR and CDR2 FQNEAQ (reference sequence). The CDR3 has 14 amino acids. The V and J ends lost 4 bases and 2 bases respectively, with 12 bases between them. The CDR3 nucleotides are TGTGCCAGCAGCTGGAGCTCAGTCGCCTACGAGCAGTACTTC. It specifies CASSWSSVAYEQYF.

A word on this clonotype: Given the absence of the conserved phenylalanine or tryptophan at the CDR3 end, a read error is likely. The chain couples TRBV27 to TRBJ2-2, with unresolved D. V was pared by 2 bases and J by 0 bases, with 10 bases between. Germline CDR1 and CDR2: MNHEY and SMNVEV (reference sequence). The CDR3 covers 16 residues. The CDR3 DNA reads TGTGCCAGCAGTTTAATCGGGTTCGCGAACACCGGGGAGCTGTTTCTT. This sequence encodes CASSLIGFANTGELFL.

This clonotype was counted between two and nine times. The chain carries TRBV7-2 and TRBJ1-1, with D possibly matching TRBD1 (5 bases). Trimming stripped 8 bases from V and 2 bases from J, with 15 bases between. Germline V gene lookup returns CDR1 SGHTA and CDR2 FQGNSA. The CDR3 runs to 14 residues. Here the CDR3 DNA reads TGTGCCAGCCGGGCAGGGTTGGAAAACACTGAAGCTTTCTTT. As protein: CASRAGLENTEAFF. The full variable domain, its missing parts supplied by reference TRBV7-2 and TRBJ1-1, is GAGVSQSPSNKVTEKGKDVELRCDPISGHTALYWYRQSLGQGLEFLIYFQGNSAPDKSGLPSDRFSAERTGGSVSTLTIQRTQQEDSAVYLCASRAGLENTEAFFGQGTRLTVV.

V gene TRBV2 combines with J gene TRBJ1-5; 7 positions match TRBD1. V shed 6 bases, J shed 4 bases, and the junction held 6 bases outside the gene matches. Germline CDR1 SNHLY, CDR2 FYNNEI. The CDR3 is made up of 14 amino acids. In nucleotides, the CDR3 is TGTGCCAGCAGGGAACTGACAGGGAATCAGCCCCAGCATTTT. It specifies CASRELTGNQPQHF.

This sequence joins TRBV24-1 and TRBJ2-2, with D possibly being TRBD2 (6 bases). CDR3 length: 16 amino acids. CDR1 KGHDR and CDR2 SFDVKD come from the germline V gene. V lost 5 bases to trimming and J lost 2 bases, with 14 bases between them. CDR3: CATSGPGVANTGELFF. The CDR3 DNA reads as TGTGCCACCAGTGGCCCGGGGGTCGCCAACACCGGGGAGCTGTTTTTT.